This TCR beta chain is from a study of T-cell reconstitution after alpha-beta-depleted transplantation in children. In this sample, this clonotype turned up many times. V shed 0 bases and J 8 bases; nucleotides not matched to a gene: 6. The CDR3 contains 18 residues. CDR1 and CDR2 from the germline V gene are LNHNV and YYDKDF (reference sequence). The library targeted TCRbeta and was prepared with unique molecular identifiers. TCRdb ran MiXCR on the PCR reads and lists one entry per CDR3 protein. The sample holds about 260,000 distinct CDR3 sequences; 11% are singletons and the top ten take 23%. The sample in question was peripheral blood, obtained 180 days after TCRalphabeta/CD19-depleted stem cell transplant. The receptor was derived from a male patient between 2 and 15 years old who had a stem cell transplant for chronic granulomatous disease, so the T cells may come from the graft donor. The gene calls are TRBV15 and TRBJ2-2, with 16 bases aligning to TRBD2. This CDR3 is CATSRDGTSGRARGELFF. CDR3 DNA sequence: TGTGCCACCAGCAGAGATGGGACTAGCGGGAGGGCTCGTGGGGAGCTGTTTTTT.